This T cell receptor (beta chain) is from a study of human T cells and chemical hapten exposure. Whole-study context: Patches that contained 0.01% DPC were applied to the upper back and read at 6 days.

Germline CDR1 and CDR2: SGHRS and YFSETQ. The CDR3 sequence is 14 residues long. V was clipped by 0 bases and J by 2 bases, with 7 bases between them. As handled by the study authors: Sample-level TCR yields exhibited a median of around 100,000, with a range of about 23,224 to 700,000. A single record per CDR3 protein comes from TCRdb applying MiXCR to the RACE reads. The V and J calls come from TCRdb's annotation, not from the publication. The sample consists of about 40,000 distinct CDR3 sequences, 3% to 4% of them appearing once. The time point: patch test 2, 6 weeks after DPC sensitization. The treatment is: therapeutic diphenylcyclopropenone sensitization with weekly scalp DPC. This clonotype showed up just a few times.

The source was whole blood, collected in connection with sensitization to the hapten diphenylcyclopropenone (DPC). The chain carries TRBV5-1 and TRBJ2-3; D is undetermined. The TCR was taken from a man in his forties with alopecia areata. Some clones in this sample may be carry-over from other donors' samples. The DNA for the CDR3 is TGCGCCAGCAGCTTGGAGACGACCACAGATACGCAGTATTTT. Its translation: CASSLETTTDTQYF.